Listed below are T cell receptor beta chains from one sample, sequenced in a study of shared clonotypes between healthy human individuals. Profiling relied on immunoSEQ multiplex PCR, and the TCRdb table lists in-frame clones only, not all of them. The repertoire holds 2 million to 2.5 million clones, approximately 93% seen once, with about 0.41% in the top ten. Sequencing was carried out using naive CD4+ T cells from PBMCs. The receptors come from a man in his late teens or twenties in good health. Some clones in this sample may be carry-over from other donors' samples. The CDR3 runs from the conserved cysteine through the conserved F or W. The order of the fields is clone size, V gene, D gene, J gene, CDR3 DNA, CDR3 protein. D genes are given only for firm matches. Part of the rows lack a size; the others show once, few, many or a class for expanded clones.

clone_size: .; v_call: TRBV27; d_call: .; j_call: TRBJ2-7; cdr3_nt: TGTGCCAGCAGTTTTTCCACCTACCGGGACAACCCCTACGAGCAGTACTTC; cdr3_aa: CASSFSTYRDNPYEQYF
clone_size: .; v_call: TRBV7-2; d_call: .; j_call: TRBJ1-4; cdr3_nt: TGTGCCAGCGCTCTTCGGGGGGATGAAAAACTGTTTTTT; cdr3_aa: CASALRGDEKLFF
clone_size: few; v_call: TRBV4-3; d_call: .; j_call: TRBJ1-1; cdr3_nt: TGCGCCAGCAGCCAAGCCTCCTCGGGAGACACTGAAGCTTTCTTT; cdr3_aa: CASSQASSGDTEAFF
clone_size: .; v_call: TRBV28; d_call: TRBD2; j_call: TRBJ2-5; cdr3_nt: TGTGCCAGCAGTTTTTGGCTAGCGGGAGTCGAGACCCAGTACTTC; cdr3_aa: CASSFWLAGVETQYF
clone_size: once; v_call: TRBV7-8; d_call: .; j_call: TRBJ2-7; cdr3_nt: TGTGCCAGCACCCCAAGTCCCGGAGCCTACGAGCAGTACTTC; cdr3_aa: CASTPSPGAYEQYF
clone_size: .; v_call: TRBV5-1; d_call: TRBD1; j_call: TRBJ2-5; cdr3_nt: TGCGCCAGCAGCTCTGTACAGGGGCGAGAGACCCAGTACTTC; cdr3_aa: CASSSVQGRETQYF
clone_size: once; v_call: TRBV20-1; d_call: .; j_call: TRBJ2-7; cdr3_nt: TGCAGTGCTAGAGGAGGGACCGAGCAGTACTTC; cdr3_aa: CSARGGTEQYF
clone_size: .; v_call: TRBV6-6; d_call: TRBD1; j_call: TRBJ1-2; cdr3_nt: TGTGCCAGCAGCGGGGACAGGGGTCGGTATGGCTACACCTTC; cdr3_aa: CASSGDRGRYGYTF
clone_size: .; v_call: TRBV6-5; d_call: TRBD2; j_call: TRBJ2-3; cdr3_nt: TGTGCCAGCAGACGACTAGCGGGAGTTCCCGATACGCAGTATTTT; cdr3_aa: CASRRLAGVPDTQYF
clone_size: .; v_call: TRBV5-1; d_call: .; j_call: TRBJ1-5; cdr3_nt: TGCGCCAGCCTCAATTCTGATAGCAATCAGCCCCAGCATTTT; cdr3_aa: CASLNSDSNQPQHF
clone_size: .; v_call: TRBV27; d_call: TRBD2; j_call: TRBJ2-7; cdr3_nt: TGTGCCAGCAGTAATCTAGCGGCAGATTTTCAGGCCTACGAGCAGTACTTC; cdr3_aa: CASSNLAADFQAYEQYF
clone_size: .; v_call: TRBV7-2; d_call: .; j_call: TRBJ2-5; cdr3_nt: TGTGCCAGCAGCTTAGTGCGGGGTCGCGAGACCCAGTACTTC; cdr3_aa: CASSLVRGRETQYF
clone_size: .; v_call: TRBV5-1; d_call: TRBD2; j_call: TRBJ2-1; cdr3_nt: TGCGCCAGCAGCTCTAAACTAGCGGGAGCGAGCAATGAGCAGTTCTTC; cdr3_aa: CASSSKLAGASNEQFF
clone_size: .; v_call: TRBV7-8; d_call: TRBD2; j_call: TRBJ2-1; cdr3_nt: TGTGCCAGCAGCTTAGCGTCGGGAGGGCCGGGTGAGCAGTTCTTC; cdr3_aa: CASSLASGGPGEQFF
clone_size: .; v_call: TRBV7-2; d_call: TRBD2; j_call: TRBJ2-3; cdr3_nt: TGTGCCAGCAGCCGCGGGACTAGCGGACCGGGAGCAGATACGCAGTATTTT; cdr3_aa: CASSRGTSGPGADTQYF
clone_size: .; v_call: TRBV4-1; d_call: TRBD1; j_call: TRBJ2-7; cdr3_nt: TGCGCCAGCAGCTCCCGGGACAGGAGCTCCTACGAGCAGTACTTC; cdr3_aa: CASSSRDRSSYEQYF
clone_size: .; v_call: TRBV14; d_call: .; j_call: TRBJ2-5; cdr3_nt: TGTGCCAGCAGCCTTCACGCTGGGGAGACCCAGTACTTC; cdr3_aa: CASSLHAGETQYF
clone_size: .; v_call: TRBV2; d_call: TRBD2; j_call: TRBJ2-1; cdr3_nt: TGTGCCAGCAGTGAAGCGCTTTCCCTGAGCGGGGCGCAGTTCTTC; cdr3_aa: CASSEALSLSGAQFF
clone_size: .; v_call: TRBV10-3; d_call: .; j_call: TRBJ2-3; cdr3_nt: TGTGCCTCCTCCGGGGGCAGGGTCGGAGATACGCAGTATTTT; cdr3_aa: CASSGGRVGDTQYF